Here is one T cell receptor beta chain with its context. The antigen is undetermined. The ends were cut back, 3 bases at V and 4 bases at J, with 13 bases in the middle. The CDR3 consists of 15 residues. Germline V CDR1 and CDR2: MDHEN, SYDVKM. This sample was included in a study of T-cell reconstitution after alpha-beta-depleted transplantation in children. Unique molecular identifiers were incorporated into the prepared TCRbeta library. TCRdb redid the calling of the PCR reads with MiXCR, one entry per CDR3 protein. The table includes more than 120,000 distinct CDR3 sequences, more than 8% detected once. Findings of the study overall: Among T cells one year after transplant, newly produced cells accounted for most counts and diversity. Several patients had high TCRbeta diversity at day 60; it came from surviving recipient T cells and thymic progenitors. There were reportedly several hundred expanded graft clones from which alpha-beta T cells came about two months after transplant.

V usage is TRBV28 and J usage is TRBJ1-5; TRBD1 might be the D (6 bases). This specimen consisted of PBMCs, mostly from graft donor cells, obtained 180 days after TCRalphabeta/CD19-depleted stem cell transplant. The receptor was derived from a female patient aged 2-15 years who had a stem cell transplant for congenital amegakaryocytic thrombocytopenia, so the T cells may come from the graft donor. CDR3 loop: CASSFWTDLNQPQHF. CDR3 bases: TGTGCCAGCAGTTTCTGGACAGACCTAAATCAGCCCCAGCATTTT. Based on the CDR3 plus reference TRBV28 and TRBJ1-5, the full variable domain is DVKVTQSSRYLVKRTGEKVFLECVQDMDHENMFWYRQDPGLGLRLIYFSYDVKMKEKGDIPEGYSVSREKKERFSLILESASTNQTSMYLCASSFWTDLNQPQHFGDGTRLSIL.